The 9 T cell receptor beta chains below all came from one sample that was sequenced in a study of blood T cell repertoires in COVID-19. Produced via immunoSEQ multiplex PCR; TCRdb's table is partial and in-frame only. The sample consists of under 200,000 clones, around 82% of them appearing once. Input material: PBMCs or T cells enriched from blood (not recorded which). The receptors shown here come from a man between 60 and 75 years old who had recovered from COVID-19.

In DNA form, the CDR3 reads TGTGCCAGCAGCCTCCTAGGGGGGGGCCTGGAGACAGATACGCAGTATTTT. Its protein product is CASSLLGGGLETDTQYF. This chain links TRBV3-1 (or the pseudogene TRBV3-2) with TRBJ2-3; D perhaps matches TRBD2 (7 bases). V was pared by 4 bases and J by 3 bases, with 20 bases between. The CDR3 extends over 17 amino acids. In germline, CDR1 is LGHDT, CDR2 YNNKEL (reference sequence).

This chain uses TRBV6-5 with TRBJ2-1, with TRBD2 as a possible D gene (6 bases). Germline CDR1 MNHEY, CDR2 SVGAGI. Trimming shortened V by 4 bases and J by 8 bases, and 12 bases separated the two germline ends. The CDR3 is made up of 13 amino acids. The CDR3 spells CASSSPGVHEQFF. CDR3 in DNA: TGTGCCAGCAGTTCCCCGGGGGTTCATGAGCAGTTCTTC.

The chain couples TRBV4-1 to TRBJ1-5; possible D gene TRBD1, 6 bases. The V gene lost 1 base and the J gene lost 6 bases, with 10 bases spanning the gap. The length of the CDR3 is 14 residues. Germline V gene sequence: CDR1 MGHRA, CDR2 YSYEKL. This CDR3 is CASSQVQGGQPQHF. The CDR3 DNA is TGCGCCAGCAGCCAAGTTCAAGGGGGTCAGCCCCAGCATTTT.

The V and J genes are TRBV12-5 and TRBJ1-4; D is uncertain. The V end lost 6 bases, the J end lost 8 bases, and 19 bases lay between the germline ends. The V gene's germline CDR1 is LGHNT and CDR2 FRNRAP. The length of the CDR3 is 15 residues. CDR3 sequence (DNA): TGTGCTAGTGGACTGTCAACAGCGGATAGGGAAAAACTGTTTTTT. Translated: CASGLSTADREKLFF.

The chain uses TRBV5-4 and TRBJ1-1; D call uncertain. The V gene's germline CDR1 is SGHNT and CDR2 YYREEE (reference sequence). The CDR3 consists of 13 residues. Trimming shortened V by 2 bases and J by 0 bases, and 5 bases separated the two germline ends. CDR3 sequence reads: CASSFVLNTEAFF. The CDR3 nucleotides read TGTGCCAGCAGCTTCGTCCTGAACACTGAAGCTTTCTTT.

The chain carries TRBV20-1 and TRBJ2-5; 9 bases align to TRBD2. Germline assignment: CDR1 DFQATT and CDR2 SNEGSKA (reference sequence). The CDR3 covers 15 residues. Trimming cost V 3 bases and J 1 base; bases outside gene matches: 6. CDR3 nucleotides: TGCAGTGCTAGTTTTAGCGGGGGCTTCCAAGAGACCCAGTACTTC. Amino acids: CSASFSGGFQETQYF.

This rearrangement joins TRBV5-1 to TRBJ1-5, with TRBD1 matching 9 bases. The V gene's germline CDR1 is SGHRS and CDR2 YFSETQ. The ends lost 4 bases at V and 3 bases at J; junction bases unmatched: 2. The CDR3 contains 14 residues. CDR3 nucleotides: TGCGCCAGCAGCCCACAGGGGGCCAATCAGCCCCAGCATTTT. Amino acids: CASSPQGANQPQHF.

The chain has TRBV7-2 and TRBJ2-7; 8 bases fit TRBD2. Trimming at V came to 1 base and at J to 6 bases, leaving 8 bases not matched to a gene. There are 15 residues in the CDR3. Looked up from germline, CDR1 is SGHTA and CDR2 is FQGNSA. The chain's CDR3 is CASSLGGGPFFEQYF. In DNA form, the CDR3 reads TGTGCCAGCAGCTTAGGCGGGGGGCCCTTTTTCGAGCAGTACTTC.

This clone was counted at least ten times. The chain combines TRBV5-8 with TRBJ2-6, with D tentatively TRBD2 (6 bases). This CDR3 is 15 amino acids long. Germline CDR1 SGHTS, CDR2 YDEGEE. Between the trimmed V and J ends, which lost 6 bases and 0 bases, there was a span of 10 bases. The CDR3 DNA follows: TGTGCCAGCACCCGGGGGACCTCTGGGGCCAACGTCCTGACTTTC. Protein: CASTRGTSGANVLTF.